The following is a TCR beta chain sequence with its context. The sample comes from a study of cytomegalovirus exposure and HLA in healthy donors. The PCR used 60 Vbeta and 13 Jbeta primers. Assay: immunoSEQ multiplex PCR; the TCRdb copy retains only in-frame clones and omits some. The table has some 200,000 clones, about 83% seen once; the top ten hold roughly 3%. Sequencing was done on a sample of PBMCs. This receptor was taken from a female donor in good health and CMV-seronegative.

The CDR3 DNA is TGTGCCAGTAGGTCGGGACAGGGGCGTACCGGGGAGCTGTTTTTT. Protein product: CASRSGQGRTGELFF. The V gene is TRBV19, the J gene TRBJ2-2; TRBD1 matches 10 bases. Germline CDR1 reads LNHDA; CDR2 reads SQIVND (reference sequence). This CDR3 region has 15 residues. V lost 6 bases and J lost 5; bases outside the gene matches: 6.